This TCR beta chain stems from a study of T cell repertoires in cytomegalovirus infection. Study overall: CMV infection and matching HLA type were both indicated by public TCR beta signatures. Study-wide results and limits: Pooled public TCR beta family frequency picked out CMV carriers with the relevant HLA.

TCRdb re-analysed the reads in MiXCR, keeping a single row per CDR3 protein. Among about 700,000 distinct CDR3 sequences, around 35% were seen once, and the ten largest hold 15% to 20%. As concerns this clonotype: Its target is not known.

CDR1 and CDR2 from the germline V gene are DFQATT and SNEGSKA (reference sequence). The CDR3 has 15 amino acids. V lost 6 bases and J 6 bases, leaving 18 bases between the germline ends. The sample was cultured PBMCs, taken from culture after CMV antigen stimulation. This receptor was identified in a human donor in good health (CMV status not recorded). Some clones in this sample may be carry-over from other donors' samples. The chain joins TRBV20-1 to TRBJ1-6; a weak D match, TRBD1 (5 bases). CDR3 DNA: TGCAGTGCAAAAAGGCCGGGACTTAGTAATTCACCCCTCCACTTT. Translating gives CSAKRPGLSNSPLHF.